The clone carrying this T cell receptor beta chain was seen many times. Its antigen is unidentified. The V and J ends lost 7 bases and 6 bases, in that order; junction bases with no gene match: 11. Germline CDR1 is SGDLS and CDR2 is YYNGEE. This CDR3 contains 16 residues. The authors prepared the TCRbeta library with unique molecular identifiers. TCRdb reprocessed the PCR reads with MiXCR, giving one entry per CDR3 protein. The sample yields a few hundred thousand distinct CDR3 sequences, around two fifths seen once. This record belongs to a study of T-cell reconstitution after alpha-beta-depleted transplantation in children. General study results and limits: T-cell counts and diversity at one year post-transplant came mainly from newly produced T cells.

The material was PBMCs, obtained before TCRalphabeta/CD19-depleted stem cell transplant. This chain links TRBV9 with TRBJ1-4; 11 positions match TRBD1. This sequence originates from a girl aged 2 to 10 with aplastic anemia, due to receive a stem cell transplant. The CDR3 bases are TGTGCCAGCTCCTCTAATCGGGACAGGGGGGATGAAAAACTGTTTTTT. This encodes CASSSNRDRGDEKLFF.